The 13 T cell receptor beta chains reported below all come from one sample, sequenced in a study of beta chain features in type 1 diabetes. All of the isolated RNA was reverse transcribed, so expressed TCRB transcripts were sequenced. The table came from immunoSEQ multiplex PCR; TCRdb's copy has only in-frame clones and leaves some out. Of under 950,000 clones listed, 17% were seen once; the top ten hold about 0.025%. Sequences were obtained from naive CD4+ T cells from blood. The source is a young woman in good health.

This clone was detected only a few times. The chain couples TRBV18 to TRBJ2-5, with D uncertain. This CDR3 is 12 amino acids long. Trimming cost V 4 bases and J 3 bases, with 6 bases left between them. Germline lookup yields CDR1 KGHSH and CDR2 LQKENI. This chain's CDR3 is CASSLQEETQYF. As DNA, the CDR3 is TGTGCCAGCTCACTCCAGGAAGAGACCCAGTACTTC.

The rearrangement links TRBV28 to TRBJ2-5; D might be TRBD1 (6 bases). V was trimmed by 4 bases and J by 5 bases, leaving 20 bases between them. The CDR3 spans 16 residues. Germline loops: CDR1 MDHEN, CDR2 SYDVKM. The CDR3 region is CASSSPGTHWGETQYF. The CDR3 region has the DNA TGTGCCAGCAGTTCCCCCGGGACACACTGGGGGGAGACCCAGTACTTC.

This clone has a handful of counts. The sample has other DNA sequences that encode this CDR3 too. The J gene is TRBJ1-1, the V gene TRBV7-9; D is undetermined. The CDR3 has 13 residues. Trimming took off 1 base at V and 2 bases at J, with 5 bases between the two ends. From germline, CDR1 is SEHNR and CDR2 FQNEAQ (reference sequence). CDR3 nucleotide sequence: TGTGCCAGCAGCTTAGACTCCAACACTGAAGCTTTCTTT. Translated, it gives CASSLDSNTEAFF.

The CDR3 nucleotides read TGTGCCAGCTATGGGGCAAATGAGGGAGAGACCCAGTACTTC. This gives the protein CASYGANEGETQYF. V and J are TRBV6-6 and TRBJ2-5; the D call may be TRBD1 or TRBD2 (5 bases each). V lost 8 bases to trimming and J lost 4 bases, with 17 bases between them. Germline V gene lookup returns CDR1 MNHNY and CDR2 SVGAGI (reference sequence). The CDR3 extends over 14 amino acids.

J is TRBJ2-1 and V is TRBV9; tentatively, D is TRBD2 (5 bases). Germline V lookup: CDR1 SGDLS, CDR2 YYNGEE. The CDR3 runs 16 residues. Trimming left V 4 bases short and J 4 bases short, with 18 bases between. CDR3 in amino acids: CASSPRGPTGYNEQFF. The CDR3 DNA sequence: TGTGCCAGCAGCCCGCGCGGGCCGACGGGGTACAATGAGCAGTTCTTC.

V is TRBV6-5 and J is TRBJ2-1; D gene ambiguous. V shed 2 bases and J shed 4 bases, with 6 bases lying between them. The CDR3 sequence is 13 residues long. The V gene's germline CDR1 is MNHEY and CDR2 SVGAGI. The CDR3 DNA reads TGTGCCAGCAGTTACGATCAGTACAATGAGCAGTTCTTC. Encoded protein: CASSYDQYNEQFF.

The rearrangement joins TRBV6-6 to TRBJ2-2, with a tentative D call TRBD2 (5 bases). The CDR3 is 14 amino acids. V shed 8 bases and J shed 5 bases, with 15 bases lying between them. Germline lookup yields CDR1 MNHNY and CDR2 SVGAGI (reference sequence). The CDR3 spells CASFRGDQTGELFF. Written as DNA, the CDR3 is TGTGCCAGCTTCCGGGGAGATCAAACCGGGGAGCTGTTTTTT.

The J gene is TRBJ2-7, the V gene TRBV21-1; the table assigns TRBD1, which was not confirmed against the DNA. TRBV21-1 is an annotated pseudogene. The CDR3 extends over 13 amino acids. CDR3 amino acids: CARNRGGPYEQYF. The CDR3 coding sequence is TGTGCCAGAAACAGGGGGGGGCCCTACGAGCAGTACTTC.

There are a few counts of this clone. The rearrangement uses TRBV28 and TRBJ2-4; TRBD1 or TRBD2 may be the D gene (5 bases each). V was clipped by 4 bases and J by 6 bases, with 13 bases between them. CDR3 size: 14 residues. Germline V CDR1 and CDR2: MDHEN, SYDVKM. CDR3 loop: CASSWGDRLNIQYF. The DNA for the CDR3 is TGTGCCAGCAGTTGGGGAGACAGATTAAACATTCAGTACTTC.

V and J are TRBV7-2 and TRBJ1-1, with 8 bases matching TRBD1. This CDR3 is built from 16 residues. Germline V gene sequence: CDR1 SGHTA, CDR2 FQGNSA. Unmatched junction bases numbered 13, after V lost 5 bases and J lost 5 bases. CDR3 coding DNA: TGTGCCAGCAGCCCAGGTCCAGGGGGCCGTTTGACTGAAGCTTTCTTT. Amino acid sequence: CASSPGPGGRLTEAFF.

This chain uses TRBV5-1 with TRBJ2-7, with 8 bases identical to TRBD1. Germline CDR1 and CDR2: SGHRS and YFSETQ. V was pared by 0 bases and J by 6 bases, with 8 bases of the junction left unmatched. CDR3 length equals 15 residues. The CDR3 sequence is CASSLARTGIGEQYF. In DNA form, the CDR3 reads TGCGCCAGCAGCTTGGCCCGGACAGGGATAGGCGAGCAGTACTTC.

This chain links TRBV7-2 with TRBJ2-3; the match to TRBD2 covers 13 bases. Germline CDR1 SGHTA, CDR2 FQGNSA. V trimming: 5 bases; J trimming: 5 bases; junction bases outside the gene matches: 4. The CDR3 loop spans 15 amino acids. The CDR3 DNA reads as TGTGCCAGCAGCCCACGGACTAGCGGGAGAGATACGCAGTATTTT. As protein: CASSPRTSGRDTQYF.

Of note for this clone: This sample includes further DNA sequences coding for the same CDR3. The chain employs TRBV7-9 and TRBJ1-5; weak D call: TRBD1 (5 bases). The CDR3 is 15 residues long. Trimming left V 0 bases short and J 6 bases short, with 12 bases between. Germline-derived CDR1 and CDR2 are SEHNR and FQNEAQ (reference sequence). CDR3 sequence: CASSLAGGSGQPQHF. As DNA, the CDR3 is TGTGCCAGCAGCTTAGCTGGGGGATCGGGTCAGCCCCAGCATTTT.